This TCR beta chain was sequenced in a study of cytomegalovirus exposure and HLA in healthy donors. Whole-study context: The early release's HLA-typed donors yielded 80 million to 95 million unique TCRs. Study-level points and caveats: In vitro, three CMV-associated chains proved specific for CMV antigens.

About this clone itself: Antigen unknown.

Each of the donors was a healthy bone marrow donor. CDR1 is MGHRA and CDR2 is YSYEKL in the germline V gene. Unmatched junction bases numbered 19, after V lost 2 bases and J lost 2 bases. The CDR3 is made up of 20 amino acids. The PCR employed 60 Vbeta primers together with 13 Jbeta primers. The table came from immunoSEQ multiplex PCR; TCRdb's copy has only in-frame clones and leaves some out. The sample has about 160,000 clones; 75% to 85% are singletons. The V gene is TRBV4-1, the J gene TRBJ2-3, with 7 nucleotides matching TRBD2. This TCR came from a man over 45 in good health and CMV-seropositive. Source material: PBMCs. CDR3 DNA: TGCGCCAGCAGCCAACTCTACGGGGCTAGCGGCACCGAGAACACAGATACGCAGTATTTT. Its translation is CASSQLYGASGTENTDTQYF.